The next 29 T cell receptor beta chains were all read from a single sample in a study of blood T cell repertoires in COVID-19. Measured with immunoSEQ multiplex PCR; TCRdb has only the in-frame clones, and not every one. The table lists around 130,000 clones, roughly 79% of them singletons. Source material: peripheral blood. The receptors stem from a man at least 80 years old with acute or convalescent COVID-19.

This rearrangement joins TRBV28 to TRBJ2-2; TRBD2 agrees at 7 bases. Trimming took 7 bases from V and 5 from J; bases not matched to a gene: 7. The length of the CDR3 is 14 residues. Germline assignment: CDR1 MDHEN and CDR2 SYDVKM. The CDR3: CASTTTGGTGELFF. The CDR3 region has the DNA TGTGCCAGCACCACTACGGGGGGTACCGGGGAGCTGTTTTTT.

The V and J genes are TRBV2 and TRBJ2-1; 8 positions agree with TRBD2. The CDR3 is 14 residues long. The J segment lost 4 bases and the V segment lost 5 bases, leaving 4 bases of the junction unmatched. Germline lookup yields CDR1 SNHLY and CDR2 FYNNEI. This chain's CDR3 is CASSSGGAYNEQFF. The CDR3 DNA sequence: TGTGCCAGCAGTAGCGGGGGCGCATACAATGAGCAGTTCTTC.

The V and J genes are TRBV7-2 and TRBJ2-2; 10 bases line up with TRBD2. Germline V gene data show CDR1 as SGHTA and CDR2 as FQGNSA. J gave up 8 bases and V 4 bases, and 16 bases lay outside the gene matches. The CDR3 length is 18 residues. The CDR3 sequence: CASSSQKRGGLVYGELFF. For the CDR3, the DNA is TGTGCCAGCAGCTCTCAGAAGCGGGGGGGCCTAGTTTATGGGGAGCTGTTTTTT. Drawing the rest from reference TRBV7-2 and TRBJ2-2, the complete variable domain is GAGVSQSPSNKVTEKGKDVELRCDPISGHTALYWYRQSLGQGLEFLIYFQGNSAPDKSGLPSDRFSAERTGGSVSTLTIQRTQQEDSAVYLCASSSQKRGGLVYGELFFGEGSRLTVL.

J is TRBJ1-5 and V is TRBV6-5, with 7 positions matching TRBD1. The CDR3 is made up of 14 amino acids. With V trimmed by 6 bases and J by 2 bases, 4 bases remained unmatched. Per the germline V gene, CDR1 is MNHEY and CDR2 is SVGAGI. CDR3 coding DNA: TGTGCCAGCAGACTCGGGACAGGCAATCAGCCCCAGCATTTT. Translated, it gives CASRLGTGNQPQHF.

The rearrangement joins TRBV2 to TRBJ2-6; no clear D. The ends were cut back, 7 bases at V and 5 bases at J, with 15 bases in the middle. CDR1 and CDR2 from the germline V gene are SNHLY and FYNNEI. The CDR3 extends over 15 amino acids. The DNA of the CDR3 is TGTGCCAGCACCCCGAAGCGCGCCTGGGCCAACGTCCTGACTTTC. Its protein is CASTPKRAWANVLTF.

Comment on this clone: The same CDR3 also results from other DNA sequences found in this sample. The rearrangement joins TRBV18 to TRBJ1-1, with TRBD1 matching 7 bases. V trimming: 3 bases; J trimming: 3 bases; junction bases outside the gene matches: 4. This CDR3 is built from 14 residues. The V gene's germline CDR1 is KGHSH and CDR2 LQKENI. The CDR3 spells CASSPGTDYTEAFF. The CDR3, as DNA: TGTGCCAGCTCACCGGGGACAGACTACACTGAAGCTTTCTTT. The full variable domain, with the rest looked up from reference TRBV18 and TRBJ1-1, is NAGVMQNPRHLVRRRGQEARLRCSPMKGHSHVYWYRQLPEEGLKFMVYLQKENIIDESGMPKERFSAEFPKEGPSILRIQQVVRGDSAAYFCASSPGTDYTEAFFGQGTRLTVV.

V usage is TRBV7-2 and J usage is TRBJ2-5; D gene ambiguous. The V end was cut by 2 bases, the J end by 9 bases, with 16 bases between. The CDR3 totals 14 residues. The germline CDR1 and CDR2 sequences are SGHTA and FQGNSA. DNA for the CDR3: TGTGCCAGCAGCTTACAAATTAATCCAGGATCCCAGTACTTC. This gives the protein CASSLQINPGSQYF.

This chain connects TRBV5-8 to TRBJ2-5; a possible D gene is TRBD1 (6 bases). V lost 2 bases to trimming and J lost 5 bases, with 16 bases between them. Looked up from germline, CDR1 is SGHTS and CDR2 is YDEGEE. This CDR3 is 15 amino acids long. The CDR3: CASSFGARTVETQYF. CDR3 DNA sequence: TGTGCCAGCAGCTTCGGCGCCAGGACAGTGGAGACCCAGTACTTC.

The chain carries TRBV27 and TRBJ2-7; 9 bases match TRBD2. The CDR3 loop spans 15 amino acids. The V gene end was trimmed by 3 bases and the J gene end by 2 bases; junction bases not matched to a gene: 5. Germline V gene sequence: CDR1 MNHEY, CDR2 SMNVEV (reference sequence). The CDR3 loop is CASSFTGGGAYEQYF. CDR3 DNA sequence: TGTGCCAGCAGTTTCACAGGCGGGGGGGCCTACGAGCAGTACTTC.

This chain connects TRBV11-2 to TRBJ2-5, with D maybe TRBD2 (6 bases). In germline, CDR1 is SGHAT, CDR2 FQNNGV. V was shortened by 5 bases and J by 2 bases, with 15 bases between the two germline ends. This CDR3 spans 15 amino acids. This CDR3 reads CASSRNSGGQETQYF. The CDR3 DNA reads TGTGCCAGCAGCCGAAATTCCGGGGGACAAGAGACCCAGTACTTC.

Comments on this clone: Other nucleotide sequences from this sample produce the same CDR3. The chain joins TRBV3-1 (or the pseudogene TRBV3-2) to TRBJ2-1; D unresolved. From germline, CDR1 is LGHDT and CDR2 YNNKEL (reference sequence). With 4 bases removed from V and 7 bases from J, the gap between germline ends came to 5 bases. CDR3 length: 11 residues. The CDR3 sequence is CASSPGNEQFF. The CDR3 nucleotides read TGTGCCAGCAGCCCCGGGAATGAGCAGTTCTTC.

V is TRBV12-2 and J is TRBJ1-5; the table names TRBD1, a call not compared with the DNA. TRBV12-2 is a documented pseudogene. This CDR3 has 18 amino acids. The DNA of the CDR3 is TGTGCAAGTCGCTTACCCGAAATTCAGGGGGCATGCAATCAGCCCCAGCATTTT. This gives the protein CASRLPEIQGACNQPQHF.

This chain joins TRBV9 and TRBJ1-2, with 10 bases fitting TRBD1. Germline-derived CDR1 and CDR2 are SGDLS and YYNGEE. This CDR3 has 13 residues. V dropped 4 bases and J dropped 5; count of bases not matched to a gene: 2. CDR3 nucleotide sequence: TGTGCCAGCAGCCCGGGACAGGGGTATGGCTACACCTTC. Amino acid sequence: CASSPGQGYGYTF.

The CDR3: CASSSVVSTEAFF. The DNA of the CDR3 is TGTGCCAGCAGTTCGGTAGTATCAACTGAAGCTTTCTTT. The rearrangement uses TRBV6-2 or TRBV6-3 and TRBJ1-1; D is unresolved. Germline CDR1 MNHEY, CDR2 SVGEGT. The CDR3 spans 13 residues. Trimming removed 4 bases at V and 5 bases at J, with 11 bases between.

V and J are TRBV2 and TRBJ2-3; TRBD2 might be the D (5 bases). The CDR3 consists of 14 residues. Germline assignment: CDR1 SNHLY and CDR2 FYNNEI. Trimming took 3 bases from V and 2 from J, leaving 9 bases between them. The CDR3 sequence is CASSDGVLTDTQYF. The CDR3 DNA is TGTGCCAGCAGTGACGGGGTTCTCACAGATACGCAGTATTTT.

The chain links TRBV6-5 to TRBJ1-1, with a weak D call TRBD1 (5 bases). Trimming took off 2 bases at V and 0 bases at J, with 10 bases between the two ends. This CDR3 has 15 amino acids. The germline CDR1 and CDR2 sequences are MNHEY and SVGAGI. The CDR3 region is CASSYTRQLNTEAFF. In nucleotides, the CDR3 is TGTGCCAGCAGTTACACGCGACAGCTGAACACTGAAGCTTTCTTT.

This chain uses TRBV5-5 with TRBJ1-3; D remains ambiguous. The CDR3 sequence is 16 residues long. The germline V gene encodes CDR1 SGHKS and CDR2 YYEKEE (reference sequence). The V end lost 0 bases, the J end lost 0 bases, and 10 bases lay between the germline ends. CDR3 sequence: CASSLEPGSSGNTIYF. The CDR3 nucleotides read TGTGCCAGCAGCTTGGAGCCGGGGAGCTCTGGAAACACCATATATTTT.

The rearrangement joins TRBV5-5 to TRBJ2-2; D is undetermined. The CDR3 runs to 16 residues. The V and J ends lost 4 bases and 5 bases respectively, with 18 bases between them. Per germline, CDR1 SGHKS and CDR2 YYEKEE (reference sequence). CDR3 nucleotide sequence: TGTGCCAGCAGCCCCTCTTCGGAGAGATCAACCGGGGAGCTGTTTTTT. It specifies CASSPSSERSTGELFF.

V gene TRBV2 combines with J gene TRBJ1-4; 8 bases agree with TRBD1. The CDR3 has 14 residues. V was clipped by 7 bases and J by 7 bases; unmatched bases: 8. Germline CDR1 is SNHLY and CDR2 is FYNNEI. DNA of the CDR3: TGTGCCAGCAACCTTCAGGGGGCGGTTGAAAAACTGTTTTTT. Translation gives CASNLQGAVEKLFF.

This clone was recorded a few times. The rearrangement links TRBV7-6 to TRBJ2-7, with 8 bases lining up with TRBD1. With 1 base clipped from V and 3 bases from J, the junction kept 2 bases outside the gene matches. This CDR3 has 14 residues. The germline V gene encodes CDR1 SGHVS and CDR2 FNYEAQ. CDR3 amino acids: CASSLEQGVYEQYF. The DNA for the CDR3 is TGTGCCAGCAGCTTAGAACAGGGGGTCTACGAGCAGTACTTC.

This rearrangement joins TRBV19 to TRBJ1-2, with TRBD1 matching over 9 bases. Germline-derived CDR1 and CDR2 are LNHDA and SQIVND (reference sequence). J was trimmed by 3 bases and V by 10 bases; bases with no gene match: 12. This CDR3 is built from 15 residues. The CDR3 region is CATKGTGLGDYGYTF. CDR3 nucleotides: TGTGCCACCAAGGGGACAGGGCTTGGTGACTATGGCTACACCTTC.

The chain links TRBV5-1 to TRBJ1-1, with D unclear. Trimming took off 4 bases at V and 3 bases at J, with 16 bases between the two ends. Germline lookup yields CDR1 SGHRS and CDR2 YFSETQ. The CDR3 is made up of 15 amino acids. As DNA, the CDR3 is TGCGCCAGCAGCCAAGCGCCCGGGCGGGACACTGAAGCTTTCTTT. Translation gives CASSQAPGRDTEAFF. The variable domain in full, with the rest retrieved from reference TRBV5-1 and TRBJ1-1, is KAGVTQTPRYLIKTRGQQVTLSCSPISGHRSVSWYQQTPGQGLQFLFEYFSETQRNKGNFPGRFSGRQFSNSRSEMNVSTLELGDSALYLCASSQAPGRDTEAFFGQGTRLTVV.

The gene calls are TRBV6-2 or TRBV6-3 and TRBJ1-5; 11 bases are a match to TRBD1. Germline trimming cut 2 bases from V and 1 base from J; bases unmatched to any gene: 7. There are 18 residues in the CDR3. CDR1 is MNHEY and CDR2 is SVGEGT in the germline V gene. CDR3: CASSYVRTGGWSNQPQHF. The CDR3 DNA is TGTGCCAGCAGTTACGTAAGGACAGGGGGCTGGAGCAATCAGCCCCAGCATTTT.

The chain carries TRBV6-5 and TRBJ1-1, with D perhaps TRBD1 (6 bases). Trimming shortened V by 2 bases and J by 1 base, and 8 bases separated the two germline ends. CDR3 length: 14 amino acids. The germline CDR1 and CDR2 sequences are MNHEY and SVGAGI. CDR3 DNA: TGTGCCAGCAGTTACACAGGGAGGAACACTGAAGCTTTCTTT. This encodes CASSYTGRNTEAFF.

This clone showed up many times. This chain joins TRBV13 and TRBJ1-3; tentative D call: TRBD1 (6 bases). Trimming removed 3 bases from V and 7 bases from J, with 16 bases in between. Germline CDR1 is PRHDT and CDR2 is FYEKMQ (reference sequence). The CDR3 runs 15 residues. CDR3 DNA sequence: TGTGCCAGCAGCTTTAGTTCAACAGGGCGGAACACCATATATTTT. Its protein is CASSFSSTGRNTIYF.

The chain couples TRBV7-2 to TRBJ2-1, with D maybe TRBD1 (5 bases). Per the germline V gene, CDR1 is SGHTA and CDR2 is FQGNSA. The V and J ends lost 2 bases and 6 bases respectively, with 17 bases between them. The CDR3 loop spans 16 amino acids. CDR3: CASSLRRGAQGNEQFF. The DNA for the CDR3 is TGTGCCAGCAGCTTACGTAGGGGCGCCCAAGGCAATGAGCAGTTCTTC.

The chain joins TRBV19 to TRBJ2-1; 13 bases align to TRBD2. V lost 5 bases, J lost 0 bases, and 13 bases stayed unmatched. CDR1 is LNHDA and CDR2 is SQIVND in the germline V gene (reference sequence). CDR3 size: 20 residues. CDR3 sequence: CASSPRLAGGSSSSYNEQFF. The CDR3 nucleotides are TGTGCCAGTAGTCCACGACTAGCGGGGGGAAGCTCCAGCTCCTACAATGAGCAGTTCTTC.

This chain joins TRBV10-3 and TRBJ2-7; 9 bases are a match to TRBD2. CDR3 length: 14 residues. The trim removed 6 bases at V and 6 bases at J, leaving 9 bases unmatched. Germline CDR1 is ENHRY and CDR2 is SYGVKD. CDR3 nucleotides: TGTGCCATCAGGGCGGGGGGGCGGATAGGCGAGCAGTACTTC. It encodes CAIRAGGRIGEQYF.

J is TRBJ1-5 and V is TRBV28, with 8 bases matching TRBD1. The CDR3 totals 20 residues. Germline trimming cut 6 bases from V and 6 bases from J; bases unmatched to any gene: 25. Germline CDR1 and CDR2: MDHEN and SYDVKM. CDR3 DNA: TGTGCCAGCAGGGACAGGGTAATAATAGCAGGAGGTCGGAATGGTCAGCCCCAGCATTTT. Translation gives CASRDRVIIAGGRNGQPQHF.